The clone carrying this TCR beta chain was seen a few times. Its cognate antigen is unknown. The TCR beta libraries were generated through quantitative 5'-RACE incorporating molecular barcodes. TCRdb called the 5' RACE reads again in MiXCR, with one record for every CDR3 protein. Of a few hundred thousand distinct CDR3 sequences listed, 20% to 25% are singletons. CDR3 length: 13 residues. With V trimmed by 6 bases and J by 8 bases, 9 bases remained unmatched. CDR1 and CDR2 from the germline V gene are MDHEN and SYDVKM. This entry belongs to a study of CD8 T cells in ankylosing spondylitis. Overall study results and limits: Past research had described some motif variants in reactive arthritis synovial fluid and blood. CD8+ by phenotype, disease-linked clones were relatively rare in peripheral blood. Enrichment of disease-linked clones was reportedly significant in matched ankylosing spondylitis synovial fluid. Ankylosing spondylitis blood appeared to be characterized by a TCR beta motif of 8 or 9 highly homologous variants.

The V gene is TRBV28, the J gene TRBJ1-2; 7 bases are a match to TRBD1. Sequenced material: blood, either unsorted or a sorted T cell fraction (not recorded which). This receptor was obtained from a male donor with ankylosing spondylitis. DNA of the CDR3: TGTGCCAGCAGCCCCAGGGGGGCGAGCGGCTACACCTTC. Protein sequence: CASSPRGASGYTF.